These 2 T cell receptor beta chains share one sample of origin, sequenced in a study of blood T cells in healthy people across ages. It was with a sample-barcoded 5' primer and a J-beta primer mix that a second PCR of roughly 7 to 12 cycles was run. TCRdb reprocessed the 5' RACE reads with MiXCR, giving one entry per CDR3 protein. The sample consists of about 280,000 distinct CDR3 sequences, around 27% of them appearing once. Specimen: blood. These receptors came from a woman in her 70s in good health.

Concerning this clonotype itself: One junction end does not reproduce the germline sequence, and a read error may be involved. The chain is built from TRBV5-1 and TRBJ2-2; TRBD1 matches 7 bases. From germline, CDR1 is SGHRS and CDR2 YFSETQ. This CDR3 spans 15 amino acids. The CDR3 DNA follows: TGCGTCAGCAGCTCGGGACAGCTAGGCTTCGGGGAGCTGTTTTTT. This sequence encodes CVSSSGQLGFGELFF. The full variable domain, in which reference TRBV5-1 and TRBJ2-2 provide the parts outside the CDR3, is KAGVTQTPRYLIKTRGQQVTLSCSPISGHRSVSWYQQTPGQGLQFLFEYFSETQRNKGNFPGRFSGRQFSNSRSEMNVSTLELGDSALYLCVSSSGQLGFGELFFGEGSRLTVL.

With regard to this clonotype: A read error may produce the germline difference seen at one junction end. The CDR3 here is CASSLNDGVPNYGYAF. In DNA form, the CDR3 reads TGTGCCAGCAGTTTAAACGACGGTGTTCCCAACTATGGCTACGCCTTC. The V and J genes are TRBV28 and TRBJ1-2; D is uncertain. This CDR3 contains 16 residues. Germline V CDR1 and CDR2: MDHEN, SYDVKM.